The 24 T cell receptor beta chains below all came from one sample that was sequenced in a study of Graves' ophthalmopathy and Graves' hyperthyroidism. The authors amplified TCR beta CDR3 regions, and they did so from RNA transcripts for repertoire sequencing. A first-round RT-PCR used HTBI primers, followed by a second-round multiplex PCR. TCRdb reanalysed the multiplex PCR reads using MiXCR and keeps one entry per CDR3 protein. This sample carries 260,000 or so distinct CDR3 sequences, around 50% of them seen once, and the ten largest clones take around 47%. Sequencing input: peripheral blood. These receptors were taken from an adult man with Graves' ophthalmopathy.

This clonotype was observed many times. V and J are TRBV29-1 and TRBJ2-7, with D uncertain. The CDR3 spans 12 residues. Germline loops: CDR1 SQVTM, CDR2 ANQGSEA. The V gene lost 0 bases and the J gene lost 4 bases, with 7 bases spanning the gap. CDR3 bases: TGCAGCGTTGAAGATTGGGCATACGAGCAGTACTTC. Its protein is CSVEDWAYEQYF.

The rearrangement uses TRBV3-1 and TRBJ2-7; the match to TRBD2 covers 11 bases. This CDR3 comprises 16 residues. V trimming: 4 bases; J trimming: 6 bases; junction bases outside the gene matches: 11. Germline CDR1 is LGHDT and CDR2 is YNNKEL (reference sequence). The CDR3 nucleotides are TGTGCCAGCAGCCTCCGCGGGGCTAGCGGGAGGAGCGAGCAGTACTTC. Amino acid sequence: CASSLRGASGRSEQYF.

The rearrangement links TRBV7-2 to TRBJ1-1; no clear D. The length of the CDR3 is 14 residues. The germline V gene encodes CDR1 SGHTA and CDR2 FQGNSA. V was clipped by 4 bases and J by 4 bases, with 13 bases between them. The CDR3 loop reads CASSSLFPGTEAFF. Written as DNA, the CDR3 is TGTGCCAGCAGCTCCCTTTTCCCGGGCACTGAAGCTTTCTTT.

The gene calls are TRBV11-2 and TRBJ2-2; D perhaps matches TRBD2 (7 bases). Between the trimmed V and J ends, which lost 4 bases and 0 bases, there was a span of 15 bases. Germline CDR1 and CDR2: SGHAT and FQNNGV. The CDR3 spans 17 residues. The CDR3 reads CASSSTWGGANTGELFF. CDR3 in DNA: TGTGCCAGCAGCTCGACTTGGGGGGGCGCGAACACCGGGGAGCTGTTTTTT.

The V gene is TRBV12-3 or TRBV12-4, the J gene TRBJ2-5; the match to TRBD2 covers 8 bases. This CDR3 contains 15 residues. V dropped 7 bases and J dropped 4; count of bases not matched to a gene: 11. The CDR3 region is CASNLSGGLGETQYF. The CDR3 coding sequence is TGTGCCAGCAATTTGAGCGGGGGCCTGGGAGAGACCCAGTACTTC.

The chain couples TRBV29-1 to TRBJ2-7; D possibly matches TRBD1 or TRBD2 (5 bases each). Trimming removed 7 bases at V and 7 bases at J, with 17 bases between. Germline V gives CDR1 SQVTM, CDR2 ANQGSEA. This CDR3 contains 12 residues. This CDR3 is CSANRFSGEQYF. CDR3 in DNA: TGCAGCGCTAACAGGTTCTCGGGGGAGCAGTACTTC.

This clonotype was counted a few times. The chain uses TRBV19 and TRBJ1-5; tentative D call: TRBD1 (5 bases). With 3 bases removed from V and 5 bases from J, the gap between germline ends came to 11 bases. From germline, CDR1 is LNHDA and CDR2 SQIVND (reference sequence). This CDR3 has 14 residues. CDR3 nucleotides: TGTGCCAGTAGTATTATGGGGGATGATCAGCCCCAGCATTTT. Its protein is CASSIMGDDQPQHF.

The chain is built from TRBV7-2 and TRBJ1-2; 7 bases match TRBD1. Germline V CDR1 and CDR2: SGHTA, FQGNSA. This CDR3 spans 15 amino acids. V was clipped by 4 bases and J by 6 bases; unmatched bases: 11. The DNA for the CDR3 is TGTGCCAGCAGCTCGACAGGGAGAGGCTCCGATGGCTACACCTTC. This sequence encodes CASSSTGRGSDGYTF.

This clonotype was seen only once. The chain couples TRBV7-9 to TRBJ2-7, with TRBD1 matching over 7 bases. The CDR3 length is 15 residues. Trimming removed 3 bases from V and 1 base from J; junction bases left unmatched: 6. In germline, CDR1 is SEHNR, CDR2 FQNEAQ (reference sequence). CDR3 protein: CASSFSGGRSYEQYF. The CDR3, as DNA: TGTGCCAGCAGCTTTTCAGGGGGTAGATCCTACGAGCAGTACTTC.

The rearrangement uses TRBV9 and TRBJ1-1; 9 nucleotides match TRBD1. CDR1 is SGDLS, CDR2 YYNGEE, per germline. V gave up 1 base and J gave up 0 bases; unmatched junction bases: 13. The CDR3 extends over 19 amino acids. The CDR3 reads CASSVPEGQGQLMNTEAFF. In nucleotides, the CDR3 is TGTGCCAGCAGCGTACCCGAGGGACAGGGACAGTTGATGAACACTGAAGCTTTCTTT.

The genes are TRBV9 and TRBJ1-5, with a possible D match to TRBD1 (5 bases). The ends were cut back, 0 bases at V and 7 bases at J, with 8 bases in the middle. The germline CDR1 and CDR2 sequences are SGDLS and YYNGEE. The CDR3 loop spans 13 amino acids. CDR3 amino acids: CASSVGGFQPQHF. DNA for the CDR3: TGTGCCAGCAGCGTAGGGGGGTTCCAGCCCCAGCATTTT.

Written as DNA, the CDR3 is TGCGCAAAACTAGCTCTCGAGACCCAGTACTTC. Translation: CAKLALETQYF. This chain links TRBV20-1 with TRBJ2-5, with D perhaps TRBD2 (6 bases). The CDR3 runs to 11 residues. CDR1 and CDR2 from the germline V gene are DFQATT and SNEGSKA (reference sequence).

The CDR3: CSVGTSGRAYETQYF. CDR3 nucleotides: TGCAGCGTCGGGACTAGCGGGAGGGCCTACGAGACCCAGTACTTC. The chain has TRBV29-1 and TRBJ2-5, with 16 bases aligning to TRBD2. The CDR3 runs to 15 residues. Germline loops: CDR1 SQVTM, CDR2 ANQGSEA. Unmatched junction bases numbered 6, after V lost 6 bases and J lost 5 bases.

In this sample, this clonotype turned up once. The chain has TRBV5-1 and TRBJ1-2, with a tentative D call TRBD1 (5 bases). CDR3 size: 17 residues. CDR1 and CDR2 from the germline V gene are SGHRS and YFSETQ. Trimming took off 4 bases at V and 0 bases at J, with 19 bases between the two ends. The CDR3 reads CASSPGVATVTNYGYTF. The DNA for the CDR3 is TGCGCCAGCAGCCCTGGGGTGGCGACAGTGACTAACTATGGCTACACCTTC.

CDR3 coding DNA: TGTGCCAGCAGCTCCGCTGGACAGACTAGCAATCAGCCCCAGCATTTT. This gives the protein CASSSAGQTSNQPQHF. This chain links TRBV7-2 with TRBJ1-5, with a possible D match to TRBD1 (6 bases). V lost 4 bases and J lost 0, with 13 bases in between. The CDR3 extends over 16 amino acids. Germline V CDR1 and CDR2: SGHTA, FQGNSA.

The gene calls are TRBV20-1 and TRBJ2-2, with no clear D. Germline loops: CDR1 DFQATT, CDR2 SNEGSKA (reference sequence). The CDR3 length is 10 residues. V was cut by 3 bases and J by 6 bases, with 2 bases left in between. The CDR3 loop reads CSASAGELFF. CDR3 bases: TGCAGTGCTAGTGCCGGGGAGCTGTTTTTT.

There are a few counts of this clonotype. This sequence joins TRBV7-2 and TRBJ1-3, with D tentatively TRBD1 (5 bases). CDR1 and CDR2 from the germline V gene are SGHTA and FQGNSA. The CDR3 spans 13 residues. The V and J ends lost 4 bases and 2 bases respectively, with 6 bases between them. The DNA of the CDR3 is TGTGCCAGCAGCTCCAGGGCTGGAAACACCATATATTTT. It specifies CASSSRAGNTIYF.

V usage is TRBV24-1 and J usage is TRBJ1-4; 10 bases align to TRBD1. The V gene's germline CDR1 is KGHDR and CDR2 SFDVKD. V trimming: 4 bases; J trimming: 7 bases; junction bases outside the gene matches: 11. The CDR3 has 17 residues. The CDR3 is CATSDPTADRGSEKLFF. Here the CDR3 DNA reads TGTGCCACCAGTGACCCTACCGCGGACAGGGGGAGTGAAAAACTGTTTTTT.

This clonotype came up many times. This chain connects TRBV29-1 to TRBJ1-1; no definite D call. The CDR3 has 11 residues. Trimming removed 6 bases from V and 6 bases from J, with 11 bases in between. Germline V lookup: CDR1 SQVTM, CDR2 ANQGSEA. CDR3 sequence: CSVRREPEAFF. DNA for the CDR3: TGCAGCGTCAGGAGGGAACCTGAAGCTTTCTTT.

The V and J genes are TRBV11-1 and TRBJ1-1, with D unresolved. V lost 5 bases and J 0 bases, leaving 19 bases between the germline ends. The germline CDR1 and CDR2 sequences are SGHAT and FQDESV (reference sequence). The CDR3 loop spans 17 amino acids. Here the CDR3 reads CASSPPVEGTMNTEAFF. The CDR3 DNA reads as TGTGCCAGCAGCCCCCCAGTCGAGGGAACTATGAACACTGAAGCTTTCTTT.

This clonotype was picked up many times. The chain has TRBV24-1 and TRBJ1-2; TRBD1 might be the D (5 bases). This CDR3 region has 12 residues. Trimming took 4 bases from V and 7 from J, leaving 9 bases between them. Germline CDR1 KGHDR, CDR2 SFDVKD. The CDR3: CATSESDSGYTF. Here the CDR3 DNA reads TGTGCCACCAGTGAGTCTGACAGTGGCTACACCTTC.

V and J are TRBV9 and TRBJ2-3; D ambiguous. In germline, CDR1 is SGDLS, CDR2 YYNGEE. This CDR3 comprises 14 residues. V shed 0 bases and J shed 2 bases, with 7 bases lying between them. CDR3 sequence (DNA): TGTGCCAGCAGCGTAGAGTCAGTCACAGATACGCAGTATTTT. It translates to CASSVESVTDTQYF.

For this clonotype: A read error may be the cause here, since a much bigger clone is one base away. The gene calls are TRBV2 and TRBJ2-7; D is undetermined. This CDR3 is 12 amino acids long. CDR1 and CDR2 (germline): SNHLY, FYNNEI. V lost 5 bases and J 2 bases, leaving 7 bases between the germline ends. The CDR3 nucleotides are TGTGCCAGCAGTCATGGCCCCTACGAGCAGTACTTC. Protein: CASSHGPYEQYF.

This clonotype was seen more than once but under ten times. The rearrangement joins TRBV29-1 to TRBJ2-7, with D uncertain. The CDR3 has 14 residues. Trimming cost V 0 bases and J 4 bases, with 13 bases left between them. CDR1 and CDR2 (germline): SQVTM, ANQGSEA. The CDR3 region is CSVEDASPAYEQYF. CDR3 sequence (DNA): TGCAGCGTTGAAGACGCCAGCCCGGCTTACGAGCAGTACTTC.